This T cell receptor beta chain stems from a study of T cell responses to AZD1222 COVID-19 vaccine. Study-wide context: The study pooled second doses at about 4 or about 12 weeks. Study observations and caveats: Along spike, vaccine-associated CD4 TCRs were found throughout, with dominance at 160-218 and 743-854. Nearly half of unique spike-specific TCRs reportedly avoided B.1.351 and B.1.1.7 mutated regions. Donor demographics were predominantly white British with a female majority; clonal diversity may be underestimated.

This clone appeared a single time. As yet, its antigen is unknown. The CDR3 extends over 14 amino acids. V was clipped by 2 bases and J by 6 bases, with 12 bases between them. Looked up from germline, CDR1 is SGHRS and CDR2 is YFSETQ. Repertoires were generated with immunoSEQ multiplex PCR, while TCRdb's copy carries only in-frame clones and drops some. The repertoire has over 40,000 clones, around 85% of them found once; the top ten carry around 27%. The TCR originated in an adult in good health. V is TRBV5-1 and J is TRBJ1-5; a weak D match, TRBD1 (5 bases). The sample here was peripheral blood, taken on day 0 of AZD1222 vaccination. The CDR3 sequence: CASSFYQGSQPQHF. The CDR3, as DNA: TGCGCCAGCAGCTTTTACCAGGGAAGTCAGCCCCAGCATTTT.